These 2 T cell receptor beta chains share one sample of origin, sequenced in a study of CD8+CD57+ T cells in acquired aplastic anemia. Both TCR beta VDJ combination and CDR3 sequence profiling were carried out. Genomic DNA was the template for this profiling. TCRdb itself ran the reads through MiXCR, one entry per CDR3 protein. The data hold hundreds of thousands of distinct CDR3 sequences, with 60% to 80% observed a single time. The specimen sequenced was sorted CD4+, CD8+, or CD8+CD57+ T cells (not recorded which) from PBMCs. All receptors derive from a human donor in good health, serving as a control.

Points on this clonotype: One junction end does not reproduce the germline sequence, and a read error may be involved. This chain uses TRBV5-8 with TRBJ1-6; D gene ambiguous. CDR1 and CDR2 from the germline V gene are SGHTS and YDEGEE. The CDR3 contains 15 residues. CDR3 in DNA: TGTGCCAGCAGCCTTAGGCTTTCCTATGATTCACCCCTCCACTTT. Protein product: CASSLRLSYDSPLHF.

This rearrangement joins TRBV6-9 to TRBJ1-2; possibly TRBD1 for D (5 bases). The CDR3 spans 14 residues. Trimming took 6 bases from V and 9 from J, leaving 20 bases between them. Germline values: CDR1 MNHGY, CDR2 SVAAGI. The CDR3 DNA is TGTGCCAGCAGGAGGGGCAAGGCGTTCGGTAGCTACACCTTC. Translating it yields CASRRGKAFGSYTF.